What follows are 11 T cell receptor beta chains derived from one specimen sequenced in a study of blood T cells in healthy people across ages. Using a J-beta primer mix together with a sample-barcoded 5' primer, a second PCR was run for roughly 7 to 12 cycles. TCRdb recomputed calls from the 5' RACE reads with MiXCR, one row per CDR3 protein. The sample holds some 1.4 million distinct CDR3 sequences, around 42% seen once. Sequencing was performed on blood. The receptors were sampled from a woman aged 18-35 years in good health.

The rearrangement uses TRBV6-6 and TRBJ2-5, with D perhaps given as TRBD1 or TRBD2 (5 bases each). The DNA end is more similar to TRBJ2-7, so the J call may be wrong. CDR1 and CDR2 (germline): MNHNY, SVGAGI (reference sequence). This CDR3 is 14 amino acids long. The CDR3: CASSRGTGPNEQYF. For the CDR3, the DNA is TGTGCCAGCAGTCGAGGGACGGGCCCTAACGAGCAGTACTTC.

The CDR3 nucleotides are TGCGCCAGCAGCCAGCAGGCTTCGTCGGATCACATTCAGTACTTC. It codes for CASSQQASSDHIQYF. The rearrangement joins TRBV4-1 to TRBJ2-4; D remains ambiguous. CDR1 is MGHRA and CDR2 is YSYEKL in the germline V gene. V was shortened by 3 bases and J by 8 bases, with 17 bases between the two germline ends. There are 15 residues in the CDR3.

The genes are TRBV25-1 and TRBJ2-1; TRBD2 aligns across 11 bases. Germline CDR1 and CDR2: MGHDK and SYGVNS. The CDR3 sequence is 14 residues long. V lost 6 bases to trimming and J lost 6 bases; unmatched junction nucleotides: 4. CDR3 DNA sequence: TGTGCCAGCAGACTAGCGGGGGAAATCAATGAGCAGTTCTTC. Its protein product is CASRLAGEINEQFF.

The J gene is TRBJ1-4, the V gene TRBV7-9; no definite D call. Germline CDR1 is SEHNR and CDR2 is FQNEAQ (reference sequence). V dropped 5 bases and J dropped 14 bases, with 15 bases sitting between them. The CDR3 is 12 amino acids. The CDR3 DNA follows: TGTGCCAGCAGCCCTGGGTCGGGATCTCTGTTTTTT. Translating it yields CASSPGSGSLFF.

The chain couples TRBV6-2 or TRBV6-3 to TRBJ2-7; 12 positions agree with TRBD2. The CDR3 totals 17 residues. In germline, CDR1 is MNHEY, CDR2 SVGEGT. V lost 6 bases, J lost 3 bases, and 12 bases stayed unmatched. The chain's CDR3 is CASSTLAGGPAVYEQYF. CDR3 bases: TGTGCCAGCAGCACACTAGCGGGGGGCCCTGCCGTCTACGAGCAGTACTTC.

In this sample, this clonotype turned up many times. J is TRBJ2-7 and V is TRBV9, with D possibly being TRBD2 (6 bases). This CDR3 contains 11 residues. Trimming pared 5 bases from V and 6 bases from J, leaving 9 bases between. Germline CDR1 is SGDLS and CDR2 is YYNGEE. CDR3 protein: CASRGLGEQYF. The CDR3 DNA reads TGTGCCAGCAGGGGACTCGGCGAGCAGTACTTC.

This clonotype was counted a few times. CDR3 DNA sequence: TGTGCCACCAGCAGAGATCAAAGTCGGGCTGAAGCTTTCTTT. Its protein product is CATSRDQSRAEAFF. The chain carries TRBV15 and TRBJ1-1; no clear D. V was trimmed by 0 bases and J by 6 bases, leaving 11 bases between them. Germline V gives CDR1 LNHNV, CDR2 YYDKDF (reference sequence). The CDR3 runs to 14 residues.

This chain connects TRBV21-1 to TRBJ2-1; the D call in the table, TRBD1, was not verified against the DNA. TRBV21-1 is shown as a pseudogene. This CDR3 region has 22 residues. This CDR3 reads CASSKKGCGGGLEDLSYNEQFF. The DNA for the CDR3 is TGTGCCAGCAGCAAGAAGGGGTGTGGTGGGGGGCTTGAGGACCTCTCCTACAATGAGCAGTTCTTC.

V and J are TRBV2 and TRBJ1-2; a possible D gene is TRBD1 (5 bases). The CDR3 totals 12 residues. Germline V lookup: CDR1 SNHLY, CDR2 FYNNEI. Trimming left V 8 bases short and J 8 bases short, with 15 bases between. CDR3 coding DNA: TGTGCCAGCCCCGGGACGGCCCGAGGCTACACCTTC. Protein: CASPGTARGYTF.

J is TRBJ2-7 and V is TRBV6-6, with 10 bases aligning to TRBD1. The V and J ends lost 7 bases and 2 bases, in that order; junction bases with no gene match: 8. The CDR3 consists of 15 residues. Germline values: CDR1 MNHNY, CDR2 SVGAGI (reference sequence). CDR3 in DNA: TGTGCCAGCACCGGAGGGACAGGGGCTGCCTACGAGCAGTACTTC. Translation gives CASTGGTGAAYEQYF.

CDR3 residues: CASSQDKNGYTF. CDR3 nucleotides: TGTGCCAGCAGCCAGGACAAAAACGGCTACACCTTC. The genes are TRBV12-3 or TRBV12-4 and TRBJ1-2, with a tentative D call TRBD1 (5 bases). CDR3 length: 12 amino acids. V lost 6 bases and J lost 8, with 13 bases in between.